Listed below are T cell receptor beta chains from one sample, sequenced in a study of blood T cell repertoires in COVID-19. Generated by immunoSEQ multiplex PCR, the TCRdb table keeps only in-frame clones and is missing some. The sample includes roughly 110,000 clones, around 88% of them seen just once. Sequenced material: peripheral blood. All receptors derive from a man in his fifties or sixties with active or convalescent COVID-19. Each CDR3 is given with its conserved first and last residue. The order of the fields is J gene, V gene, clone size, CDR3 protein. The size of a clone is reported for some rows only, either as once, few or many, or as a class for expanded clones.

>TRBJ2-1|TRBV6-5|.
CASSSVGLGGNEQFF
>TRBJ2-3|TRBV18|.
CASSLDRDTDTQYF
>TRBJ1-5|TRBV29-1|few
CSVGDNQPQHF
>TRBJ2-1|TRBV30|once
CAWSVGSRAITYNEQFF
>TRBJ2-7|TRBV6-5|.
CASSPGTGFWEQYF
>TRBJ2-7|TRBV5-6|.
CASSLPHPSGRALYEQYF
>TRBJ2-2|TRBV14|.
CASSRQAGTGELFF
>TRBJ2-3|TRBV7-6|.
CASSLALGGVVVRDTQYF
>TRBJ2-2|TRBV6-5|.
CASSLRGRGELFF
>TRBJ2-2|TRBV12-3/TRBV12-4|.
CASSSLTGELFF
>TRBJ2-7|TRBV6-6|.
CASIWTPGYEQYF
>TRBJ2-7|TRBV28|.
CASSPGRNEQYF
>TRBJ2-7|TRBV3-1/TRBV3-2|.
CASSHASGVSYEQYF
>TRBJ2-7|TRBV5-6|.
CASSLNRGQVRPEQYF
>TRBJ1-4|TRBV19|.
CASSGQEIEKLFF
>TRBJ1-5|TRBV6-6|.
CASSTGQPQHF
>TRBJ1-6|TRBV19|.
CASPGTGGNNSPLHF
>TRBJ2-3|TRBV5-5|.
CASSLGGQLLADTQYF
>TRBJ1-5|TRBV20-1|.
CSASQQGSRRQPQHF
>TRBJ2-7|TRBV6-5|.
CASKTSGSTEQYF
>TRBJ1-2|TRBV19|.
CANKGAMGGYTF
>TRBJ2-5|TRBV10-3|.
CAISGGEETQYF
>TRBJ2-3|TRBV5-5|.
CASSLMTSGDTQYF
>TRBJ2-3|TRBV7-2|.
CASSFGVAGPLATDTQYF
>TRBJ1-2|TRBV28|.
CASSLGQENYGYTF
>TRBJ1-2|TRBV10-2|.
CASRTGTPSYGYTF
>TRBJ2-7|TRBV28|.
CASSSRRGSIYEQYF
>TRBJ2-3|TRBV10-2|.
CASSERADTQYF
>TRBJ1-5|TRBV19|.
CASALSPPGPQHF
>TRBJ1-5|TRBV19|.
CASSFHDRGRRGSNQPQHF
>TRBJ1-2|TRBV28|.
CASSLGGLVSHGYTF
>TRBJ1-1|TRBV4-1|.
CASSHGDRQNTEAFF
>TRBJ2-1|TRBV7-2|.
CASSLGTSSYNEQFF
>TRBJ2-7|TRBV27|.
CASRPGTSGRALRNEQYF
>TRBJ2-1|TRBV12-3/TRBV12-4|.
CASSLVSEEQFF
>TRBJ2-7|TRBV2|.
CASGRASADSEQYF
>TRBJ2-2|TRBV6-2/TRBV6-3|.
CASSSYRLTSGSGTGELFF
>TRBJ1-5|TRBV9|.
CASSPSQGTGQPQHF
>TRBJ2-7|TRBV28|.
CASSTSGTSTYEQYF
>TRBJ2-3|TRBV10-3|.
CAIRTGTGPRDTQYF
>TRBJ2-5|TRBV28|.
CASSLWAGALYQETQYF
>TRBJ2-5|TRBV11-2|.
CASSSQRGWRGVRRETQYF
>TRBJ2-7|TRBV2|.
CASSDTSGRPYEQYF
>TRBJ1-1|TRBV28|few
CASSLDQPTGNTEAFF
>TRBJ1-4|TRBV5-6|few
CASSFAGQGVEKLFF
>TRBJ2-1|TRBV19|once
CASSMLGSGNEQFF
>TRBJ2-2|TRBV5-4|.
CASSSGTANTGELFF
>TRBJ2-3|TRBV9|.
CASSGGSGSTDTQYF
>TRBJ2-1|TRBV6-5|few
CASSGLAGAEQFF
>TRBJ2-3|TRBV7-9|once
CASSPSGSQNTQYF
>TRBJ2-3|TRBV5-1|.
CASSRQGGVNTDTQYF
>TRBJ2-7|TRBV29-1|.
CSAKFRDRASYEQYF
>TRBJ1-1|TRBV3-1/TRBV3-2|.
CASSLQGTEAFF